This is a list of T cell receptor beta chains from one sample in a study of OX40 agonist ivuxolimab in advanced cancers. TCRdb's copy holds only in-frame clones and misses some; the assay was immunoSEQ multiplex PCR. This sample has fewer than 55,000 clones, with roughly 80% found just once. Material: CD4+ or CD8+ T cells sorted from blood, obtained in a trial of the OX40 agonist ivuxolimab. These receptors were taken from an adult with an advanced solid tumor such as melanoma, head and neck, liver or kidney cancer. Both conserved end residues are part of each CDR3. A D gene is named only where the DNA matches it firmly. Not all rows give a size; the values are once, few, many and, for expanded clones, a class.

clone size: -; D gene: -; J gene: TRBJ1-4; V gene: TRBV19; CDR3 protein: CASNGPRASSNEKLFF; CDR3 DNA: TGTGCCAGTAATGGACCGAGGGCCTCCTCTAATGAAAAACTGTTTTTT
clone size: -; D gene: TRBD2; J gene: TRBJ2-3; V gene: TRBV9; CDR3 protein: CASSVALTGGPTDTQYF; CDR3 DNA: TGTGCCAGCAGCGTAGCTCTGACGGGAGGGCCCACAGATACGCAGTATTTT
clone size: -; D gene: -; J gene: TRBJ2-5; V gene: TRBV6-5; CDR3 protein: CASSYRTGKETQYF; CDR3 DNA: TGTGCCAGCAGTTACCGGACGGGTAAAGAGACCCAGTACTTC
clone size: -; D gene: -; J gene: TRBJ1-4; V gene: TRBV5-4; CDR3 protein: CASSSVGGAREKLFF; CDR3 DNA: TGTGCCAGCAGCTCGGTCGGGGGGGCCCGCGAAAAACTGTTTTTT
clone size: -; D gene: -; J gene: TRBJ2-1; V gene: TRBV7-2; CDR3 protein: CASAWLTEQFF; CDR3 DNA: TGTGCCAGCGCGTGGCTCACAGAGCAGTTCTTC
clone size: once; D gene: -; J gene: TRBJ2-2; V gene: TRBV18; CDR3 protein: CASSPSTPWGIGELFF; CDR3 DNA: TGTGCCAGCTCACCCTCGACCCCCTGGGGCATCGGGGAGCTGTTTTTT
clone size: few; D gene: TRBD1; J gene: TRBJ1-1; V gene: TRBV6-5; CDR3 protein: CASRADREGGTEAFF; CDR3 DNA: TGTGCCAGCCGGGCTGACAGGGAAGGGGGCACTGAAGCTTTCTTT
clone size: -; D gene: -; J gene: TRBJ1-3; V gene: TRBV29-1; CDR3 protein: CSVIQGTGNTIYF; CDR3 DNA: TGCAGCGTTATACAGGGTACTGGAAACACCATATATTTT
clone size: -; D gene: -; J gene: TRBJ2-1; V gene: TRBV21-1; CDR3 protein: CASSTWVPGQGFRFYNEQFF; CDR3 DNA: TGTGCCAGCAGCACATGGGTCCCGGGACAGGGGTTCCGTTTTTACAATGAGCAGTTCTTC
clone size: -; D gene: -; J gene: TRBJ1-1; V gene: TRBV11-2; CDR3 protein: CASSKDRNLEAFF; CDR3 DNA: TGTGCCAGCAGCAAGGACAGAAATCTTGAAGCTTTCTTT
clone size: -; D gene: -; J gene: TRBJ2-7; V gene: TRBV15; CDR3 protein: CATSRERHSSYEQYF; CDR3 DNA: TGTGCCACCAGCAGAGAAAGACATAGCTCCTACGAGCAGTACTTC
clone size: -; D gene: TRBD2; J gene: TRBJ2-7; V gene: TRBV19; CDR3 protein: CASSISGATTYEQYF; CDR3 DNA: TGTGCCAGTAGTATTAGCGGGGCGACAACCTACGAGCAGTACTTC
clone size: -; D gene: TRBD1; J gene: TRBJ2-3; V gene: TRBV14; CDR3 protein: CASSQVRTGATDTQYF; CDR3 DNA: TGTGCCAGCAGCCAAGTAAGGACAGGGGCCACAGATACGCAGTATTTT
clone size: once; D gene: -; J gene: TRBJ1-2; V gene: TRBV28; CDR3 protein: CATVGGWDGYTF; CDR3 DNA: TGTGCCACCGTGGGGGGGTGGGATGGCTACACCTTC
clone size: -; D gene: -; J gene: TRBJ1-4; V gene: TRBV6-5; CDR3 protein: CASKIGRGNEKLFF; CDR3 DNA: TGTGCCAGCAAAATCGGACGTGGGAATGAAAAACTGTTTTTT
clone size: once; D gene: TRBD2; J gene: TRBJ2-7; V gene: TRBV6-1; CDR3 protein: CATSTSGKYEQYF; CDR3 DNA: TGTGCCACCTCGACTAGCGGAAAGTACGAGCAGTACTTC
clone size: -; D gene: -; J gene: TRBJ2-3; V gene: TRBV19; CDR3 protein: CATRGSTDTQYF; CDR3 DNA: TGTGCCACCAGAGGAAGCACAGATACGCAGTATTTT
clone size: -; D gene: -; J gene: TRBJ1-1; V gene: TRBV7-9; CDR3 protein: CASSLVPPGTEAFF; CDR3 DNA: TGTGCCAGCAGCTTAGTCCCCCCCGGGACTGAAGCTTTCTTT
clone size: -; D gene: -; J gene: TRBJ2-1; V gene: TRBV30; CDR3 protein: CAWSVDWANEQFF; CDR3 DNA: TGTGCCTGGAGTGTAGACTGGGCAAATGAGCAGTTCTTC
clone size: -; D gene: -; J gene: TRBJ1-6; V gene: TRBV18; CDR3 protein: CASSSTARRNSPLHF; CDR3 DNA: TGTGCCAGCTCTTCAACGGCCCGGAGGAATTCACCCCTCCACTTT
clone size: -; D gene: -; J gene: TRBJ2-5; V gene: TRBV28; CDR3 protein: CASSFGKETQYF; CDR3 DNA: TGTGCCAGCAGTTTTGGGAAAGAGACCCAGTACTTC
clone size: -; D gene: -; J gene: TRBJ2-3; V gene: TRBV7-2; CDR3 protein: CASSLGRKSTDTQYF; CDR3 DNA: TGTGCCAGCAGCTTAGGGAGGAAAAGCACAGATACGCAGTATTTT
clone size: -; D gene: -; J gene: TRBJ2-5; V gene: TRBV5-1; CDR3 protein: CASSFTETQYF; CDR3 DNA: TGCGCCAGCAGCTTCACAGAGACCCAGTACTTC